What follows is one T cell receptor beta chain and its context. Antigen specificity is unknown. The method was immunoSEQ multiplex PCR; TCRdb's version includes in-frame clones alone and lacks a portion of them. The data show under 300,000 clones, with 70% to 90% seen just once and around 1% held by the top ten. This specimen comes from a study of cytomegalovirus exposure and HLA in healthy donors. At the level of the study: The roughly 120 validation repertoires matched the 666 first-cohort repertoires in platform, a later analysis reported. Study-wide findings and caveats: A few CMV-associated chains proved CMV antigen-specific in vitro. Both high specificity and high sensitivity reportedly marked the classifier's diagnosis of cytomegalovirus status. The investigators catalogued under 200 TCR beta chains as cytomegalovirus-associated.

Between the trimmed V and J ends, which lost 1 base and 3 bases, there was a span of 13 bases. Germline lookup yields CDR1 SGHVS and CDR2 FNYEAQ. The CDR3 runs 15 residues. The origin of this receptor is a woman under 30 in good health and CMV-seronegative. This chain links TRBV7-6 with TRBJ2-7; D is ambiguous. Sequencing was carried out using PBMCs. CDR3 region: CASSLVTETFYEQYF. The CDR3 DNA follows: TGTGCCAGCAGCTTAGTAACAGAAACCTTCTACGAGCAGTACTTC.